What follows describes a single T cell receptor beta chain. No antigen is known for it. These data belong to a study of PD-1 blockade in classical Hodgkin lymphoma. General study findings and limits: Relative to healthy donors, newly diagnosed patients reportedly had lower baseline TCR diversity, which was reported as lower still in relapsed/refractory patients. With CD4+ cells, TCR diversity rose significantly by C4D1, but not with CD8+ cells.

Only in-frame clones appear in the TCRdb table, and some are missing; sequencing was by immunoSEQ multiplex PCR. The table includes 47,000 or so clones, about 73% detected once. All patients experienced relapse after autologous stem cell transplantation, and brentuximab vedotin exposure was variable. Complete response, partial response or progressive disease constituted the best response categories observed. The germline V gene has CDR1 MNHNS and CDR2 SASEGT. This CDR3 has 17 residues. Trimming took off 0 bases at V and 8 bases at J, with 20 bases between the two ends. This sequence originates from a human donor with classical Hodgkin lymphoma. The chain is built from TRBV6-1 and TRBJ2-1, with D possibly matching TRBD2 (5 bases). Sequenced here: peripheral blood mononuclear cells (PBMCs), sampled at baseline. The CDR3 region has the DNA TGTGCCAGCAGTGAAGCGCTTCGAGGTCCCCCGCGGGATGAGCAGTTCTTC. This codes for CASSEALRGPPRDEQFF.